The source of this T cell receptor beta chain is a study of cytomegalovirus exposure and HLA in healthy donors. 60 Vbeta and 13 Jbeta primers were used in PCR. Methods used by the authors: Unique TCR beta chains numbered approximately 80 million in a later analysis, with roughly 9.9 million shared. Clones were sequenced by immunoSEQ multiplex PCR, and TCRdb holds only the in-frame ones, with some missing. V, J and clone size are taken as reported in that table, and D and trimming were inferred from the DNA itself. The data show more than 200,000 clones, roughly 79% seen once. V dropped 6 bases and J dropped 10 bases, with 24 bases sitting between them. The CDR3 has 15 amino acids. From germline, CDR1 is SEHNR and CDR2 FQNEAQ (reference sequence). Points from the study as a whole: Analyses of presence/absence relied on an assumption of roughly uniform sequencing depth across donors. Later analysis suggested links between common viral pathogens and several top significant clusters.

This clone came up once. Antigen specificity is unknown. This sequence joins TRBV7-9 and TRBJ1-1; D is undetermined. This clonotype originated in a male donor in good health and CMV-seronegative. The sequenced material came from PBMCs. DNA for the CDR3: TGTGCCAGCAGGGGCCCCACTTATGAACATTTGGGAGCTTTCTTT. The encoded protein is CASRGPTYEHLGAFF.